This TCR beta chain was found in a study of memory CD4+ T cells and cytomegalovirus serostatus. Single viable CD3+CD4+CD8-CD45RO+ cells were sorted as the memory CD4+ T cells. Trimming took 6 bases from V and 4 from J; bases not matched to a gene: 7. Germline CDR1 MNHNS, CDR2 SASEGT. This CDR3 has 14 residues. Sequenced by immunoSEQ multiplex PCR; TCRdb stores in-frame clones only, minus some. The sample lists roughly 76,000 clones, around 80% occurring once. The sample consisted of memory CD4+ T cells from blood. The V and J genes are TRBV6-1 and TRBJ1-1; 8 bases agree with TRBD1. This clonotype was obtained from an adult in good health and CMV-seropositive. The CDR3 is CASRTTGDSTEAFF. The CDR3 bases are TGTGCCAGCAGGACGACAGGGGATAGCACTGAAGCTTTCTTT.